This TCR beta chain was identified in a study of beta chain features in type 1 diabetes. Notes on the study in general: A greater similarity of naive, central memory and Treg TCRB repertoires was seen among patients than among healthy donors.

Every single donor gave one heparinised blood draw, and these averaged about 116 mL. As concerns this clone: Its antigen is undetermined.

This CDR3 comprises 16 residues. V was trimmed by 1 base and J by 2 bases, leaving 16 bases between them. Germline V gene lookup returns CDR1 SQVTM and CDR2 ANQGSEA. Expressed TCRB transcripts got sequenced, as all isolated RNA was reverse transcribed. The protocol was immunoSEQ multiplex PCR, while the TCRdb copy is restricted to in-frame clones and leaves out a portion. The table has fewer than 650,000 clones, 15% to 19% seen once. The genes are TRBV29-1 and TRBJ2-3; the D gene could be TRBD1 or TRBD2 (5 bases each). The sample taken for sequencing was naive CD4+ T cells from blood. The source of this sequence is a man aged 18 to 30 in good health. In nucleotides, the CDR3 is TGCAGCGTTGAAGGAAGGGGAGATCGAAACACAGATACGCAGTATTTT. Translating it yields CSVEGRGDRNTDTQYF.